The T cell receptor beta chain under discussion was sequenced for a study of T cell changes during pregnancy in multiple sclerosis. This CDR3 has 14 amino acids. The V gene's germline CDR1 is SGHAT and CDR2 FQDESV (reference sequence). Germline trimming cut 4 bases from V and 2 bases from J; bases unmatched to any gene: 4. This table comes from immunoSEQ multiplex PCR, and its TCRdb copy is limited to in-frame clones, with some not included. The sample holds approximately 87,000 clones; around nine tenths are singletons and the top ten take around 0.5%. This chain links TRBV11-1 with TRBJ1-2; 7 bases are shared with TRBD1. The receptor was derived from a female donor with multiple sclerosis, enrolled in a pregnancy study. The sequenced sample was CD4+ T cells from peripheral blood mononuclear cells, obtained in the second trimester of pregnancy. The CDR3 bases are TGTGCCAGCAGCTCCGCCAGGGGGAACTATGGCTACACCTTC. Protein sequence: CASSSARGNYGYTF.